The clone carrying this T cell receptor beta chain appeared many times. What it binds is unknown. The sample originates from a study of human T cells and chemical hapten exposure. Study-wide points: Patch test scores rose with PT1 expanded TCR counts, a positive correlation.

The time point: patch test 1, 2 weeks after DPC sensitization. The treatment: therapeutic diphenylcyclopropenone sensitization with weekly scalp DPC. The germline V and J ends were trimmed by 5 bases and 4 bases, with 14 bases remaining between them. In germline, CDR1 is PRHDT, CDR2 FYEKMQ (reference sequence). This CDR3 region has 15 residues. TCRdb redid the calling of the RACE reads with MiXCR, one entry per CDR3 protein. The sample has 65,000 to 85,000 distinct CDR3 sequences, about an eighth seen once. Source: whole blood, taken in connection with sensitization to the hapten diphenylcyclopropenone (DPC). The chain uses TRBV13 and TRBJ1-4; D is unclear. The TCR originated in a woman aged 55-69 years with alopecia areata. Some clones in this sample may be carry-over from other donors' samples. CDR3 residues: CASSPSRRDNEKLFF. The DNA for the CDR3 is TGTGCCAGCAGCCCATCAAGGCGAGATAATGAAAAACTGTTTTTT.